These 14 T cell receptor beta chains were sequenced from one sample in a study of hypomethylating agent response in myelodysplastic syndrome (dated by TCRdb to the early 2020s). Library preparation was by the immunoSEQ multiplex PCR assay. TCRdb's version of the immuneACCESS table is confined to in-frame rearrangements and falls short of the full clone set. An unresolved V gene accounts for under half of the shortfall where checked; the remainder is of unknown origin. A total of about 4,700 clones appear in this sample, roughly 87% of them only once. The ten biggest clones cover approximately 22% of the sample. The sequencing here drew on bone marrow, taken before or after starting hypomethylating agent treatment for myelodysplastic syndrome (not recorded which). The receptors derive from a human donor with myelodysplastic syndrome.

The rearrangement links TRBV27 to TRBJ2-1; TRBD2 matches 8 bases. With 6 bases clipped from V and 4 bases from J, the junction kept 8 bases outside the gene matches. This CDR3 spans 15 amino acids. CDR1 is MNHEY, CDR2 SMNVEV, per germline (reference sequence). The CDR3 bases are TGTGCCAGCAGGGACGGACTAGCAGAGTACAATGAGCAGTTCTTC. It encodes CASRDGLAEYNEQFF.

This chain links TRBV6-4 with TRBJ1-1, with TRBD1 matching 9 bases. In germline, CDR1 is MRHNA, CDR2 SNTAGT. This CDR3 is built from 14 residues. The trim removed 5 bases at V and 7 bases at J, leaving 8 bases unmatched. DNA of the CDR3: TGTGCCAGCAGTACCAATCCGGGACAGGGTGAAGCTTTCTTT. Protein product: CASSTNPGQGEAFF.

The chain is built from TRBV9 and TRBJ1-4, with TRBD1 matching 12 bases. In germline, CDR1 is SGDLS, CDR2 YYNGEE. The CDR3 loop spans 18 amino acids. V was clipped by 4 bases and J by 10 bases; unmatched bases: 17. The CDR3 region has the DNA TGTGCCAGCAGCCCCAAGGGACAGGGGGCAGGAGAAGTGGGAAAACTGTTTTTT. This gives the protein CASSPKGQGAGEVGKLFF.

The table lists this clone with a few counts. The rearrangement uses TRBV4-1 and TRBJ1-1; D is ambiguous. Trimming left V 1 base short and J 4 bases short, with 13 bases between. The germline V gene encodes CDR1 MGHRA and CDR2 YSYEKL. The CDR3 extends over 15 amino acids. CDR3 nucleotide sequence: TGCGCCAGCAGCCAAGCCAGTCCGGCCGTCACTGAAGCTTTCTTT. Translated: CASSQASPAVTEAFF.

The chain is built from TRBV5-1 and TRBJ2-3; 14 bases align to TRBD2. Per the germline V gene, CDR1 is SGHRS and CDR2 is YFSETQ. With V trimmed by 0 bases and J by 4 bases, 10 bases remained unmatched. The CDR3 sequence is 19 residues long. The CDR3 here is CASSLALTSGRAGADTQYF. The CDR3 nucleotides read TGCGCCAGCAGCTTGGCTCTGACTAGCGGGAGGGCCGGCGCAGATACGCAGTATTTT.

This clone was recorded only once. The chain employs TRBV6-1 and TRBJ1-2, with D perhaps matching TRBD1 (6 bases). CDR1 and CDR2 from the germline V gene are MNHNS and SASEGT. The V end was cut by 6 bases, the J end by 0 bases, with 11 bases between. The CDR3 has 14 residues. The CDR3 DNA follows: TGTGCCAGCAGAAAGACAGGTTCTAACTATGGCTACACCTTC. This gives the protein CASRKTGSNYGYTF.

The chain couples TRBV27 to TRBJ2-7, with 10 nucleotides matching TRBD1. The CDR3 is made up of 15 amino acids. Germline trimming cut 5 bases from V and 3 bases from J; bases unmatched to any gene: 7. Germline V lookup: CDR1 MNHEY, CDR2 SMNVEV (reference sequence). CDR3 sequence (DNA): TGTGCCAGCAGTAGCATCCGGGACAGGGGCTACGAGCAGTACTTC. Its translation is CASSSIRDRGYEQYF.

The chain employs TRBV7-8 and TRBJ2-2; TRBD2 matches at 11 bases. Germline CDR1 is SGHVS and CDR2 is FQNEAQ. The V gene end was trimmed by 2 bases and the J gene end by 6 bases; junction bases not matched to a gene: 11. CDR3 size: 18 residues. CDR3 residues: CASSLWARTSGSAGELFF. DNA for the CDR3: TGTGCCAGCAGCTTATGGGCGAGGACTAGCGGGTCAGCCGGGGAGCTGTTTTTT.

The table lists this clone with a count of one. The chain links TRBV28 to TRBJ1-1, with no clear D. V was trimmed by 6 bases and J by 1 base, leaving 9 bases between them. This CDR3 has 13 amino acids. CDR1 and CDR2 from the germline V gene are MDHEN and SYDVKM. The CDR3 nucleotides read TGTGCCAGCAGCCCCAGGACGAACACTGAAGCTTTCTTT. Amino acids: CASSPRTNTEAFF.

The V and J genes are TRBV5-1 and TRBJ2-2, with D perhaps TRBD1 (5 bases). The length of the CDR3 is 14 residues. With 0 bases removed from V and 9 bases from J, the gap between germline ends came to 12 bases. The germline gives CDR1 SGHRS, CDR2 YFSETQ. The CDR3 loop is CASSLAERGRELFF. CDR3 nucleotide sequence: TGCGCCAGCAGCTTGGCTGAAAGGGGTCGGGAGCTGTTTTTT.

V usage is TRBV7-9 and J usage is TRBJ2-3; TRBD1 might be the D (5 bases). Deletions cut 5 bases from V and 0 bases from J, with 12 bases between. Germline CDR1 SEHNR, CDR2 FQNEAQ (reference sequence). The CDR3 spans 15 residues. CDR3 amino acids: CASSIQVFSTDTQYF. The CDR3 DNA reads TGTGCCAGCAGCATACAGGTTTTTAGCACAGATACGCAGTATTTT.

The rearrangement links TRBV5-8 to TRBJ1-1; D gene uncertain. Germline CDR1 SGHTS, CDR2 YDEGEE. Trimming took off 4 bases at V and 7 bases at J, with 11 bases between the two ends. CDR3 length equals 12 residues. CDR3 residues: CASSHGLREAFF. The CDR3 DNA sequence: TGTGCCAGCAGCCACGGACTGCGTGAAGCTTTCTTT.

The chain is built from TRBV30 and TRBJ2-7, with D perhaps TRBD1 (5 bases). Trimming shortened V by 0 bases and J by 2 bases, and 5 bases separated the two germline ends. Germline CDR1 GTSNPN, CDR2 SVGIG (reference sequence). There are 12 residues in the CDR3. The CDR3 region has the DNA TGTGCCTGGAGTGTAGGGGCCTACGAGCAGTACTTC. This gives the protein CAWSVGAYEQYF.

V is TRBV5-1 and J is TRBJ2-5; D gene unclear. CDR1 and CDR2 from the germline V gene are SGHRS and YFSETQ. Trimming shortened V by 4 bases and J by 3 bases, and 10 bases separated the two germline ends. This CDR3 contains 13 residues. In DNA, the CDR3 is TGCGCCAGCAGCCCCTCTACAGAAGAGACCCAGTACTTC. It codes for CASSPSTEETQYF.